This T cell receptor beta chain appears in the sequencing data of a study of blood T cell repertoires in COVID-19. This table comes from immunoSEQ multiplex PCR, and its TCRdb copy is limited to in-frame clones, with some not included. Among some 190,000 clones listed, roughly 80% were seen once. J was trimmed by 1 base and V by 6 bases; bases with no gene match: 19. The CDR3 consists of 20 residues. Germline-derived CDR1 and CDR2 are SQVTM and ANQGSEA. This clone came up a few times. The source material was PBMCs or T cells enriched from blood (not recorded which). This receptor was obtained from a man in his sixties who had been exposed to COVID-19. The J gene is TRBJ2-2, the V gene TRBV29-1; the match to TRBD2 covers 11 bases. The CDR3 protein is CSVVPLRLAGGVVNTGELFF. CDR3 nucleotides: TGCAGCGTGGTACCTTTAAGGCTAGCGGGAGGTGTGGTGAACACCGGGGAGCTGTTTTTT.